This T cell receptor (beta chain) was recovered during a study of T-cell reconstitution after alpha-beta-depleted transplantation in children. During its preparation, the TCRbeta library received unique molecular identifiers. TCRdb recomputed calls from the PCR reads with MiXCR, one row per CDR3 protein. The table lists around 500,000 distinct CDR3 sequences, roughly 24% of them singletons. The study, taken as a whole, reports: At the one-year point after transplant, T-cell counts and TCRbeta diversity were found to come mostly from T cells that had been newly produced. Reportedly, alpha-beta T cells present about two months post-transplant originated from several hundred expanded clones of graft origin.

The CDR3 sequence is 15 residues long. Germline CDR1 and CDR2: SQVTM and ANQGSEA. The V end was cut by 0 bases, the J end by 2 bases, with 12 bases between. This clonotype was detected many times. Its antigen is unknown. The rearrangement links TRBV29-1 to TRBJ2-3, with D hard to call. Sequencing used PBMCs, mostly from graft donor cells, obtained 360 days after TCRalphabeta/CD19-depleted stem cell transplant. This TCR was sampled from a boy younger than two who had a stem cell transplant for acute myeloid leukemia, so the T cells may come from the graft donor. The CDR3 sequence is CSVEEPPQTTDTQYF. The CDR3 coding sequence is TGCAGCGTTGAAGAGCCTCCGCAGACCACAGATACGCAGTATTTT.